This TCR beta chain was captured in a study of cytomegalovirus exposure and HLA in healthy donors. This clone was counted only a few times. Its matching antigen is unknown. Study-wide results and caveats: About 87% or about 30% of the time was how often most TCR beta V segments were productive, according to an earlier analysis. In a later analysis, HLA-C alleles had the fewest associated TCRs, DRB1 alleles the most.

Amplification used 60 Vbeta primers and 13 Jbeta primers. The table came from immunoSEQ multiplex PCR; TCRdb's copy has only in-frame clones and leaves some out. This repertoire shows around 100,000 clones, approximately 78% found once; its top ten account for approximately 4.4%. The receptor comes from a male donor in good health and CMV-seropositive. Sequenced material: PBMCs.

The CDR3 protein is CASREGTNEQFF. As DNA, the CDR3 is TGCGCCAGCAGGGAGGGTACAAATGAGCAGTTCTTC. The chain recombines TRBV5-1 with TRBJ2-1; tentative D call: TRBD2 (6 bases). The V gene's germline CDR1 is SGHRS and CDR2 YFSETQ. The V gene lost 5 bases and the J gene lost 7 bases, with 10 bases spanning the gap. The CDR3 consists of 12 residues. Drawing the rest from reference TRBV5-1 and TRBJ2-1, the complete variable domain is KAGVTQTPRYLIKTRGQQVTLSCSPISGHRSVSWYQQTPGQGLQFLFEYFSETQRNKGNFPGRFSGRQFSNSRSEMNVSTLELGDSALYLCASREGTNEQFFGPGTRLTVL.